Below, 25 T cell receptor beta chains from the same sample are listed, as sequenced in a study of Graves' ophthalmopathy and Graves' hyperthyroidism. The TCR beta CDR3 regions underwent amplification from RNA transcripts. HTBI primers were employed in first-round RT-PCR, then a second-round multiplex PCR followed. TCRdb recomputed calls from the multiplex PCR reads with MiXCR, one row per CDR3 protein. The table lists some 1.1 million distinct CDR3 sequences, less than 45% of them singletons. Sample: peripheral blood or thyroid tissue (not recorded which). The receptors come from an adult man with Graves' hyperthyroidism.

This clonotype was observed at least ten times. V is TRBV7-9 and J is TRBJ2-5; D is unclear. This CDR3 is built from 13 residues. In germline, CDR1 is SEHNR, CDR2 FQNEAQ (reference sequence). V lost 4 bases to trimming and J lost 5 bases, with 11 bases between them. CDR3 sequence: CASSSSSRETQYF. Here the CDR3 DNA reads TGTGCCAGCAGCTCCAGTAGTAGGGAGACCCAGTACTTC.

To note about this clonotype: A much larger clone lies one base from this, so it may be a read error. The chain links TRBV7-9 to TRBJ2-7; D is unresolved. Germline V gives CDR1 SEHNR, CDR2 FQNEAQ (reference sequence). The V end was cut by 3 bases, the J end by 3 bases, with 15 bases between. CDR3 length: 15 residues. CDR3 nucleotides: TGTGCCAGCAGCTTTTCGACGGAAAGCTTCTACGAGCAGTACTTC. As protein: CASSFSTESFYEQYF.

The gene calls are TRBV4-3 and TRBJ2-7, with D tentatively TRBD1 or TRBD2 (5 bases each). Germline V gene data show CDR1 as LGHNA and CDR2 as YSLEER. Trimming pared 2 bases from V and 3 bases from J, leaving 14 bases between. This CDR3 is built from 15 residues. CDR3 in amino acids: CASSQTPGTNYEQYF. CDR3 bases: TGCGCCAGCAGCCAAACCCCGGGGACGAACTACGAGCAGTACTTC.

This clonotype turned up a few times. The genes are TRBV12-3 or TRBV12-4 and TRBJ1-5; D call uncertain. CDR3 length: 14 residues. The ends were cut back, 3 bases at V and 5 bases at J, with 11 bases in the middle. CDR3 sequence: CASSFKSTDQPQHF. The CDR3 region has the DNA TGTGCCAGCAGTTTTAAGTCGACGGATCAGCCCCAGCATTTT.

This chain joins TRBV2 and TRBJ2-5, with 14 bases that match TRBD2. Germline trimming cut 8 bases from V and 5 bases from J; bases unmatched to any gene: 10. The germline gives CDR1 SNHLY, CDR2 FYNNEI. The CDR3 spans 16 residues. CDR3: CASAGRLAGGVETQYF. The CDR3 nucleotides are TGTGCCAGCGCCGGAAGACTAGCGGGGGGGGTGGAGACCCAGTACTTC.

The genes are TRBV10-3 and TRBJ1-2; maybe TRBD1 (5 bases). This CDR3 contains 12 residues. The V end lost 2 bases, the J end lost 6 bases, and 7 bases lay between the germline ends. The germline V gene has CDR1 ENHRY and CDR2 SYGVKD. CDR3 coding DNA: TGTGCCATCAGTGAGGAGGGGCATGGCTACACCTTC. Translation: CAISEEGHGYTF.

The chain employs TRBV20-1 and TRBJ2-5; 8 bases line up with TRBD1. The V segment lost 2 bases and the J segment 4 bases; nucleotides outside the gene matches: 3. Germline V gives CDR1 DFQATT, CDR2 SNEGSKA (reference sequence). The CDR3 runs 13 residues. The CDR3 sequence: CSARPDRVETQYF. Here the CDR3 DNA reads TGCAGTGCTAGACCGGACAGGGTAGAGACCCAGTACTTC.

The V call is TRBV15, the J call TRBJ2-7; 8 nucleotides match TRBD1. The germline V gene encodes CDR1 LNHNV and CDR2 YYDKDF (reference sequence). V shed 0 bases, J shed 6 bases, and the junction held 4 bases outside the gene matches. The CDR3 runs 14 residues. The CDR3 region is CATSRDSRGREQYF. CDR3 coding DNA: TGTGCCACCAGCAGAGATAGCAGGGGGCGCGAGCAGTACTTC.

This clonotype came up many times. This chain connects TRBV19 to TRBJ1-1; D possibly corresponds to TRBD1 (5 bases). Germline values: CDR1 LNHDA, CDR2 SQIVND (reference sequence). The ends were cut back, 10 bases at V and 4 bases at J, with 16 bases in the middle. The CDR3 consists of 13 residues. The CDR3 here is CATTTGPGTEAFF. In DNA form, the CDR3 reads TGTGCCACTACTACGGGACCGGGCACTGAAGCTTTCTTT.

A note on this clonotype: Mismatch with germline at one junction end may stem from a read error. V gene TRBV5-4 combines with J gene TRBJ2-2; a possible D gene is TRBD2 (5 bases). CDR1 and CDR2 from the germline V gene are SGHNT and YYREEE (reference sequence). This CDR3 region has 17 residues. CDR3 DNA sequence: TGTGCCGGCAGCCTCCTTGGGCAGAGGGCGAACACCGGGGAGCTGTTTTTT. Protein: CAGSLLGQRANTGELFF.

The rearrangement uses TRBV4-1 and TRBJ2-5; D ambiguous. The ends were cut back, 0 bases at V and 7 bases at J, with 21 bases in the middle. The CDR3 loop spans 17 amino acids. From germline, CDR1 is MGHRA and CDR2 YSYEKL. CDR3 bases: TGCGCCAGCAGCCAAGAGAGTCTGGCAGTCCGGTCACGGACCCAGTACTTC. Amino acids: CASSQESLAVRSRTQYF.

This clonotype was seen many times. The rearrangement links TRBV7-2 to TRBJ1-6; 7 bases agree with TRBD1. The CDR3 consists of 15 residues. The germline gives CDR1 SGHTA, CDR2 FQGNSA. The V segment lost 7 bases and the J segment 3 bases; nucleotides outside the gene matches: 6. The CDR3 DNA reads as TGTGCCAGCACCTTCAGGGACAGCTATAATTCACCCCTCCACTTT. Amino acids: CASTFRDSYNSPLHF.

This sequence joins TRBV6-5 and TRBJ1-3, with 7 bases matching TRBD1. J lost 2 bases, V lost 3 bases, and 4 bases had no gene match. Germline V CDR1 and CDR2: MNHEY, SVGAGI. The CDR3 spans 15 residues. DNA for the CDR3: TGTGCCAGCAGTTATAAGACAGGGACTGGAAACACCATATATTTT. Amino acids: CASSYKTGTGNTIYF.

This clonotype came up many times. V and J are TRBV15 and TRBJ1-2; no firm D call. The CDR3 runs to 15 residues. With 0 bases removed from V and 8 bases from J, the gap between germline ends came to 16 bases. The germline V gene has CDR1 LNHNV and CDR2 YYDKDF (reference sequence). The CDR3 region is CATSREIDSLDGYTF. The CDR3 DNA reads TGTGCCACCAGCAGAGAGATCGACTCTTTGGACGGCTACACCTTC. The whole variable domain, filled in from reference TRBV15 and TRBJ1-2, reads DAMVIQNPRYQVTQFGKPVTLSCSQTLNHNVMYWYQQKSSQAPKLLFHYYDKDFNNEADTPDNFQSRRPNTSFCFLDIRSPGLGDTAMYLCATSREIDSLDGYTFGSGTRLTVV.

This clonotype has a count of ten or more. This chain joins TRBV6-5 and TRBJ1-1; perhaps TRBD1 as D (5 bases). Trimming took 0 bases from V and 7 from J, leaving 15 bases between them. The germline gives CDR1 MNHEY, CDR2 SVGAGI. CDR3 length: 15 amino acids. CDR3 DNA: TGTGCCAGCAGTTACTCGTTACATCAGGGCCATGAAGCTTTCTTT. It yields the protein CASSYSLHQGHEAFF.

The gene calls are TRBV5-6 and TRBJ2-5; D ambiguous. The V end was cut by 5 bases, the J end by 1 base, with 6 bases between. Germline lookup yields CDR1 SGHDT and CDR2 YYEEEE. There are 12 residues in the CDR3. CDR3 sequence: CASRLTQETQYF. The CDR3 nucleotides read TGTGCCAGCAGACTGACCCAAGAGACCCAGTACTTC. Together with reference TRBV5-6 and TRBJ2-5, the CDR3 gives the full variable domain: DAGVTQSPTHLIKTRGQQVTLRCSPKSGHDTVSWYQQALGQGPQFIFQYYEEEERQRGNFPDRFSGHQFPNYSSELNVNALLLGDSALYLCASRLTQETQYFGPGTRLLVL.

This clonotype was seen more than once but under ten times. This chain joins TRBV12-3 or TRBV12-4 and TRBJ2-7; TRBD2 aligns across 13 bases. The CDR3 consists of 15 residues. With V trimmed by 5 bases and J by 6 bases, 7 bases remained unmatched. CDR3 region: CASSIRLAGGCEQYF. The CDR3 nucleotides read TGTGCCAGCAGTATCAGACTAGCGGGAGGTTGCGAGCAGTACTTC.

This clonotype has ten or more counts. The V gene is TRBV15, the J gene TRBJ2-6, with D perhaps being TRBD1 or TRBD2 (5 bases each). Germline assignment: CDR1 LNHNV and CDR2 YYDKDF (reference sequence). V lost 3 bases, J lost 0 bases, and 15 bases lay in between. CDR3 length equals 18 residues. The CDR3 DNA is TGTGCCACCAGCAGTGGGGCGGGCGCCAACTCTGGGGCCAACGTCCTGACTTTC. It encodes CATSSGAGANSGANVLTF. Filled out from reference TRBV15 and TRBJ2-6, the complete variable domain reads DAMVIQNPRYQVTQFGKPVTLSCSQTLNHNVMYWYQQKSSQAPKLLFHYYDKDFNNEADTPDNFQSRRPNTSFCFLDIRSPGLGDTAMYLCATSSGAGANSGANVLTFGAGSRLTVL.

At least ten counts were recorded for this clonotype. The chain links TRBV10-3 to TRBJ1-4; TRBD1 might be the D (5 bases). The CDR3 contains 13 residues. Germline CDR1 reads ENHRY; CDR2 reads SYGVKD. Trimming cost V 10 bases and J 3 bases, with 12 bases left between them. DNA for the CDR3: TGTGCCAGCAGGGAAGGGCCTAATGAAAAACTGTTTTTT. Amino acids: CASREGPNEKLFF.

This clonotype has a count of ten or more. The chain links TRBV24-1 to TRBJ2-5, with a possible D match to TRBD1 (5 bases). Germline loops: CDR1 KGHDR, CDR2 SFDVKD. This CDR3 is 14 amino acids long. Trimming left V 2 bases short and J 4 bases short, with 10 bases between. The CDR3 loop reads CATSDYLQGETQYF. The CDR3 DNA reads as TGTGCCACCAGTGATTACCTCCAGGGAGAGACCCAGTACTTC.

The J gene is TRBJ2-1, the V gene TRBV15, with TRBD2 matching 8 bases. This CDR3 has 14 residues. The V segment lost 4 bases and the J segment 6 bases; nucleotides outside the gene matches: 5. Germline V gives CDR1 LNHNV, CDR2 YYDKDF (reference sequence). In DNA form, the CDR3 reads TGTGCCACCAGCAACCGGGGGGGCCGCAATGAGCAGTTCTTC. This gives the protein CATSNRGGRNEQFF.

CDR3 DNA: TGTGCCAGCAGTCTTTCCGACCCCCAGGTGGCTGAAGCTTTCTTT. It specifies CASSLSDPQVAEAFF. The chain carries TRBV2 and TRBJ1-1; unclear D gene. V was shortened by 5 bases and J by 6 bases, with 19 bases between the two germline ends. Per germline, CDR1 SNHLY and CDR2 FYNNEI. This CDR3 comprises 15 residues. The full variable domain, in which reference TRBV2 and TRBJ1-1 provide the parts outside the CDR3, is EPEVTQTPSHQVTQMGQEVILRCVPISNHLYFYWYRQILGQKVEFLVSFYNNEISEKSEIFDDQFSVERPDGSNFTLKIRSTKLEDSAMYFCASSLSDPQVAEAFFGQGTRLTVV.

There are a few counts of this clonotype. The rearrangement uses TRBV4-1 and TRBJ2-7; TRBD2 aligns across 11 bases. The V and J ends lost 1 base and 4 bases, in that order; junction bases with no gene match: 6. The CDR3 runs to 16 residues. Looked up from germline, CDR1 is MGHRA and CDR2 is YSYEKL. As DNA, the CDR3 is TGCGCCAGCAGCCAAGTTAAGGGACTAGCGGAGTACGAGCAGTACTTC. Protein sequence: CASSQVKGLAEYEQYF.

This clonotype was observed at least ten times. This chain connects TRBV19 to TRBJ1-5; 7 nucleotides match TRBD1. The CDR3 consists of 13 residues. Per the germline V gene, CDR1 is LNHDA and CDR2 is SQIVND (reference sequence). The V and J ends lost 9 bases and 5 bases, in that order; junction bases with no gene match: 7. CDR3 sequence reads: CASTHRGDQPQHF. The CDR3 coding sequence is TGTGCCAGCACCCACAGGGGCGATCAGCCCCAGCATTTT.

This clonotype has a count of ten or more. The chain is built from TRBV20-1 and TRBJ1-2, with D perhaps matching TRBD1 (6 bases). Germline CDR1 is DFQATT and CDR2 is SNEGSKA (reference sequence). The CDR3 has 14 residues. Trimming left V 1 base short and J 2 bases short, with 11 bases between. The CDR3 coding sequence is TGCAGTGCTAGAGGGACAGAACAAAACTATGGCTACACCTTC. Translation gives CSARGTEQNYGYTF.